What follows are 20 T cell receptor beta chains derived from one specimen sequenced in a study of cytomegalovirus exposure and HLA in healthy donors. Both 60 Vbeta primers and 13 Jbeta primers went into the PCR. Assay: immunoSEQ multiplex PCR; the TCRdb copy retains only in-frame clones and omits some. The sample lists roughly 130,000 clones, around three quarters occurring once. The sample consisted of PBMCs. All receptors derive from a man aged 40-49 years in good health and CMV-seronegative.

V and J are TRBV28 and TRBJ2-7, with 15 bases lining up with TRBD2. The CDR3 consists of 17 residues. With V trimmed by 2 bases and J by 5 bases, 7 bases remained unmatched. The germline V gene encodes CDR1 MDHEN and CDR2 SYDVKM. CDR3 sequence: CASSLHPGTSGGNEQYF. In DNA, the CDR3 is TGTGCCAGCAGTTTACATCCTGGGACTAGCGGGGGGAACGAGCAGTACTTC.

The CDR3 is CASSQPGQGANTGELFF. Written as DNA, the CDR3 is TGTGCCAGCAGTCAACCGGGACAGGGGGCGAACACCGGGGAGCTGTTTTTT. This chain connects TRBV28 to TRBJ2-2; TRBD1 aligns across 11 bases. The CDR3 consists of 17 residues. Trimming removed 5 bases from V and 0 bases from J; junction bases left unmatched: 5. CDR1 MDHEN and CDR2 SYDVKM come from the germline V gene.

The chain carries TRBV18 and TRBJ1-2; D may be TRBD1 (6 bases). Per germline, CDR1 KGHSH and CDR2 LQKENI. Trimming cost V 2 bases and J 4 bases, with 14 bases left between them. This CDR3 has 15 amino acids. The CDR3 bases are TGTGCCAGCTCACCAGCGGGGGCTGGTCGCTATGGCTACACCTTC. As protein: CASSPAGAGRYGYTF.

The chain uses TRBV28 and TRBJ2-7, with D hard to call. CDR1 and CDR2 (germline): MDHEN, SYDVKM. This CDR3 region has 12 residues. The V end lost 5 bases, the J end lost 4 bases, and 9 bases lay between the germline ends. The CDR3 loop is CASSPPGYEQYF. The CDR3 nucleotides are TGTGCCAGCAGTCCCCCCGGTTACGAGCAGTACTTC.

This clone occurred a few times. The J gene is TRBJ1-4, the V gene TRBV6-6; 11 bases fit TRBD1. CDR3 size: 15 residues. The germline V gene has CDR1 MNHNY and CDR2 SVGAGI (reference sequence). V shed 2 bases, J shed 4 bases, and the junction held 0 bases outside the gene matches. In DNA, the CDR3 is TGTGCCAGCAGTTACGGGACAGGGGGTAATGAAAAACTGTTTTTT. Translation: CASSYGTGGNEKLFF.

The CDR3 spells CASSQDTKNTGELFF. CDR3 sequence (DNA): TGTGCCAGCAGCCAGGACACTAAGAACACCGGGGAGCTGTTTTTT. V usage is TRBV6-5 and J usage is TRBJ2-2; D is possibly TRBD1 (5 bases). Between the trimmed V and J ends, which lost 6 bases and 1 base, there was a span of 12 bases. The germline CDR1 and CDR2 sequences are MNHEY and SVGAGI. The CDR3 has 15 residues.

This clone was observed once. The chain is built from TRBV2 and TRBJ2-2; 9 bases map to TRBD2. In germline, CDR1 is SNHLY, CDR2 FYNNEI. Trimming cost V 4 bases and J 8 bases; bases outside gene matches: 11. CDR3 length equals 16 residues. The CDR3 here is CASSAEGSGSLGELFF. In nucleotides, the CDR3 is TGTGCCAGCAGTGCCGAAGGTAGCGGGAGTTTGGGGGAGCTGTTTTTT.

The chain is built from TRBV2 and TRBJ1-1, with no clear D. V was shortened by 4 bases and J by 9 bases, with 12 bases between the two germline ends. The CDR3 sequence is 12 residues long. The germline V gene encodes CDR1 SNHLY and CDR2 FYNNEI. CDR3 bases: TGTGCCAGCAGTGTTTCGAGGGAGCAAGCTTTCTTT. Protein: CASSVSREQAFF. Supplemented by reference TRBV2 and TRBJ1-1, the full variable domain reads EPEVTQTPSHQVTQMGQEVILRCVPISNHLYFYWYRQILGQKVEFLVSFYNNEISEKSEIFDDQFSVERPDGSNFTLKIRSTKLEDSAMYFCASSVSREQAFFGQGTRLTVV.

The chain links TRBV28 to TRBJ2-4; 7 positions agree with TRBD2. From germline, CDR1 is MDHEN and CDR2 SYDVKM. Trimming cost V 6 bases and J 7 bases; bases outside gene matches: 6. CDR3 length: 13 residues. CDR3 amino acids: CASRLMGGNIQYF. The CDR3 region has the DNA TGTGCCAGCAGGCTTATGGGGGGGAACATTCAGTACTTC.

This clone occurred a few times. Here the CDR3 DNA reads TGTGCCAGCAGTACGGACAGGGGAAAAAGACCCCTCCACTTT. It yields the protein CASSTDRGKRPLHF. The chain uses TRBV2 and TRBJ1-6, with TRBD1 identical over 9 bases. V shed 5 bases, J shed 12 bases, and the junction held 8 bases outside the gene matches. The CDR3 has 14 amino acids. The germline CDR1 and CDR2 sequences are SNHLY and FYNNEI.

The rearrangement links TRBV2 to TRBJ2-7, with TRBD1 matching over 7 bases. Losses at the gene ends were 4 bases for V and 3 bases for J; bases not matched to a gene: 0. This CDR3 is built from 12 residues. Germline lookup yields CDR1 SNHLY and CDR2 FYNNEI. The CDR3 nucleotides are TGTGCCAGCAGTGGGGACAGCTACGAGCAGTACTTC. Amino acids: CASSGDSYEQYF. The variable domain in full, with the rest retrieved from reference TRBV2 and TRBJ2-7, is EPEVTQTPSHQVTQMGQEVILRCVPISNHLYFYWYRQILGQKVEFLVSFYNNEISEKSEIFDDQFSVERPDGSNFTLKIRSTKLEDSAMYFCASSGDSYEQYFGPGTRLTVT.

This clone was recorded only once. This chain links TRBV6-5 with TRBJ2-5; 11 nucleotides line up with TRBD1. The CDR3 loop spans 15 amino acids. In germline, CDR1 is MNHEY, CDR2 SVGAGI. The J segment lost 5 bases and the V segment lost 5 bases, leaving 7 bases of the junction unmatched. The CDR3 is CASSPGTGGIETQYF. CDR3 DNA: TGTGCCAGCAGTCCCGGGACAGGGGGGATTGAGACCCAGTACTTC.

The V gene is TRBV30, the J gene TRBJ1-1; D uncertain. CDR3 length equals 14 residues. Looked up from germline, CDR1 is GTSNPN and CDR2 is SVGIG (reference sequence). V lost 2 bases, J lost 4 bases, and 14 bases lay in between. CDR3 sequence reads: CAWSRSWEGTEAFF. The DNA for the CDR3 is TGTGCCTGGAGTCGTTCTTGGGAGGGCACTGAAGCTTTCTTT.

This clone showed up just a few times. The chain carries TRBV5-1 and TRBJ1-2; 10 bases map to TRBD1. Germline V gene data show CDR1 as SGHRS and CDR2 as YFSETQ. This CDR3 is 14 amino acids long. Trimming removed 3 bases from V and 3 bases from J; junction bases left unmatched: 2. The CDR3 coding sequence is TGCGCCAGCAGCTCCGGACAGGGGGACTATGGCTACACCTTC. Translating it yields CASSSGQGDYGYTF.

The V call is TRBV29-1, the J call TRBJ1-1, with D maybe TRBD1 (5 bases). Germline CDR1 is SQVTM and CDR2 is ANQGSEA. V lost 5 bases and J lost 1, with 11 bases in between. The length of the CDR3 is 13 residues. The CDR3 region has the DNA TGCAGCGTTTCGGGACTCCAGAACACTGAAGCTTTCTTT. It encodes CSVSGLQNTEAFF.

The V gene is TRBV28, the J gene TRBJ1-4; no firm D call. V was pared by 5 bases and J by 8 bases, with 15 bases between. Germline assignment: CDR1 MDHEN and CDR2 SYDVKM. This CDR3 region has 14 residues. The CDR3 nucleotides are TGTGCCAGCAGTCCACATACAGTGGTGGAAAAACTGTTTTTT. Translating it yields CASSPHTVVEKLFF.

This chain connects TRBV5-4 to TRBJ2-1, with 7 bases aligning to TRBD1. Germline-derived CDR1 and CDR2 are SGHNT and YYREEE (reference sequence). The CDR3 sequence is 16 residues long. Trimming at V came to 3 bases and at J to 7 bases, leaving 13 bases not matched to a gene. The CDR3 bases are TGTGCCAGCAGCTCCGGGCTCGACAGGGAAGTGAATGAGCAGTTCTTC. It encodes CASSSGLDREVNEQFF.

This clone appeared a few times. This chain connects TRBV28 to TRBJ2-2; 8 bases align to TRBD2. Per germline, CDR1 MDHEN and CDR2 SYDVKM. V lost 5 bases and J lost 4; bases outside the gene matches: 6. The CDR3 loop spans 15 amino acids. In DNA, the CDR3 is TGTGCCAGCAGTCCGGGACTAGGGGTCACCGGGGAGCTGTTTTTT. This translates into CASSPGLGVTGELFF.

This clone was observed a single time. The V call is TRBV28, the J call TRBJ1-2; D uncertain. Germline V gene data show CDR1 as MDHEN and CDR2 as SYDVKM. Trimming removed 1 base at V and 1 base at J, with 7 bases between. There are 14 residues in the CDR3. Here the CDR3 reads CASSLFGDNYGYTF. Here the CDR3 DNA reads TGTGCCAGCAGTTTATTCGGGGATAACTATGGCTACACCTTC.

The CDR3 DNA is TGTGCCAGTAGTTCCGGACTAGCGGGGGAGACCCAGTACTTC. Protein sequence: CASSSGLAGETQYF. The rearrangement uses TRBV19 and TRBJ2-5; 12 bases are shared with TRBD2. Germline V gene lookup returns CDR1 LNHDA and CDR2 SQIVND (reference sequence). The CDR3 runs to 14 residues. The V gene end was trimmed by 5 bases and the J gene end by 5 bases; junction bases not matched to a gene: 3.